The following is a T cell receptor beta chain sequence with its context. No cognate antigen has been identified for it. Per-base quality was not reported, and no clone a single base away is much larger than it. The entry originates in a study of blood T cell repertoires in COVID-19 (dated by TCRdb to 2020 to 2021). Turning to the overall study: The collaborator samples originated in the United States, Italy and Spain and spanned the acute and convalescent phases of COVID-19. Where available, HLA class I and class II types were obtained from metadata supplied by the sample provider rather than from assay-based typing. The prospective study material was composed of cDNA or gDNA derived from T cells, B-cell-depleted T cells, or PBMCs. The repertoires were made available in a free public database intended to serve as a resource for research on the immune response to SARS-CoV-2. Sample metadata almost always included a de-identified subject ID, COVID-19 status, age in years and sex. Deeply sampled blood TCRbeta repertoires from subjects exposed to, actively infected with, or recovered from COVID-19 were included in the dataset. Samples came from the ongoing ImmuneRACE study (first 160 participants) plus 1,254 subjects from 6 global collaborators.

TCRbeta CDR3 regions were amplified from genomic DNA by means of the immunoSEQ Assay, a bias-controlled multiplex PCR. Per the original workflow: Within the assay, amplification of reference gene primers was used to estimate how many nucleated cells each sample contained. Sequence reads were collapsed and filtered to measure the absolute abundance of every unique TCRbeta CDR3 rearrangement. For each sample, productive Simpson clonality was calculated by taking the square root of Simpson's diversity index across productive rearrangements. TCRdb carries this immuneACCESS record with in-frame sequences only. Its versions omit some clonotypes, under half of them owing to an unresolved V gene in the studies checked, with the rest unexplained. The D gene and trimming were derived from the DNA, and the V and J assignments and clone size from that table. Here the sample has 70,000 to 100,000 clones; approximately 86% occur a single time. Roughly 8.3% of the sample comes from the top ten.

On the study overall, not on this receptor specifically: The amount of clinical and demographic metadata varied by source and participant and was provided uncurated.

The CDR3 runs 16 residues from the cysteine to the phenylalanine. Just the 48-base CDR3 DNA is kept, in frame starting at base 1. CDR1 and CDR2, per the germline V gene (reference sequence), are MNHEY and SMNVEV. Clipping removes 6 bases from V and 2 bases from J, with 13 as the unmatched junction base count. Collaborating institutions collected whole blood in K2EDTA tubes following their own protocols. For TCRbeta analysis, collaborator samples were shipped as frozen whole blood, as isolated PBMCs, or as DNA extracted from either sample type. The sequence was obtained from a woman aged 70-85 years with acute or convalescent COVID-19. The specimen was peripheral blood. The chain is made from TRBV27 and TRBJ2-7, with 7 middle bases fitting TRBD1. The CDR3 loop reads CASSSLFDRVAYEQYF. The DNA sequence follows: TGTGCCAGCAGCTCCCTGTTCGACAGGGTGGCCTACGAGCAGTACTTC.